This T cell receptor beta chain was recorded in a study of blood T cell repertoires in COVID-19. Here immunoSEQ multiplex PCR was the method, and the copy in TCRdb shows in-frame clones only, minus some. The profile shows 89,000 or so clones, around 85% of them singletons. Germline loops: CDR1 SGHNT, CDR2 YYREEE (reference sequence). There are 14 residues in the CDR3. Trimming took 3 bases from V and 4 from J; bases not matched to a gene: 6. The sequence was collected from a man older than 75 with acute or convalescent COVID-19. Sequencing was performed on peripheral blood. The rearrangement joins TRBV5-4 to TRBJ1-1, with 7 bases identical to TRBD1. CDR3 sequence (DNA): TGTGCCAGCAGCTCGGACAGGTCGAGCACTGAAGCTTTCTTT. Protein product: CASSSDRSSTEAFF.